Presented here are 16 T cell receptor beta chains from one specimen sequenced in a study of blood T cells in healthy people across ages. A sample-barcoded 5' primer and a J-beta primer mix were used in a second PCR of about 6 to 12 cycles. TCRdb passed the 5' RACE reads through MiXCR, listing each CDR3 protein once. The sample lists hundreds of thousands of distinct CDR3 sequences; about 30% were seen once. The sample was blood. These receptors originate from a woman older than 75 in good health.

A remark on this clonotype: It may be a read error: a sequence one base away is much more abundant. The gene calls are TRBV5-4 and TRBJ2-5, with 7 bases aligning to TRBD1. The CDR3 runs to 14 residues. Looked up from germline, CDR1 is SGHNT and CDR2 is YYREEE (reference sequence). The CDR3 nucleotides are TGTGCCAGCAGCTTGAAGACAGGGAAAGAGACCCGGTACTTC. It is translated as CASSLKTGKETRYF.

This clonotype showed up many times. The chain has TRBV7-6 and TRBJ2-5; D uncertain. CDR1 and CDR2 from the germline V gene are SGHVS and FNYEAQ. Trimming removed 5 bases from V and 2 bases from J, with 6 bases in between. There are 12 residues in the CDR3. Here the CDR3 DNA reads TGTGCCAGCAGCATGGGACAAGAGACCCAGTACTTC. It specifies CASSMGQETQYF. Drawing the rest from reference TRBV7-6 and TRBJ2-5, the complete variable domain is GAGVSQSPRYKVTKRGQDVALRCDPISGHVSLYWYRQALGQGPEFLTYFNYEAQQDKSGLPNDRFSAERPEGSISTLTIQRTEQRDSAMYRCASSMGQETQYFGPGTRLLVL.

A remark on this clonotype: This could be a read error, since a much larger clone is one nucleotide away. The genes are TRBV5-6 and TRBJ2-7; the D gene is possibly TRBD1 (8 bases). The CDR3 is 15 amino acids. The V end lost 4 bases, the J end lost 4 bases, and 18 bases lay between the germline ends. Germline assignment: CDR1 SGHDT and CDR2 YYEEEE. The chain's CDR3 is CASSGRDRPRYEQYF. The CDR3 DNA reads TGTGCCAGCAGCGGGAGGGACAGGCCGCGATACGAGCAGTACTTC. Drawing the rest from reference TRBV5-6 and TRBJ2-7, the complete variable domain is DAGVTQSPTHLIKTRGQQVTLRCSPKSGHDTVSWYQQALGQGPQFIFQYYEEEERQRGNFPDRFSGHQFPNYSSELNVNALLLGDSALYLCASSGRDRPRYEQYFGPGTRLTVT.

This clonotype has at least ten counts. The chain joins TRBV28 to TRBJ2-7; 7 bases fit TRBD1. Germline V CDR1 and CDR2: MDHEN, SYDVKM. The V and J ends lost 8 bases and 4 bases, in that order; junction bases with no gene match: 5. The CDR3 runs 12 residues. CDR3 nucleotides: TGTGCCAGCCAGCCAGGGGGTTACGAGCAGTACTTC. It codes for CASQPGGYEQYF.

The chain recombines TRBV3-1 with TRBJ1-5; D call uncertain. This CDR3 is built from 13 residues. V was pared by 2 bases and J by 6 bases, with 8 bases between. The germline gives CDR1 LGHDT, CDR2 YNNKEL (reference sequence). CDR3 bases: TGTGCCAGCAGCCAACTGGGGAGTCAGCCCCAGCATTTT. Translated, it gives CASSQLGSQPQHF.

This chain connects TRBV27 to TRBJ1-6, with a weak D call TRBD1 (5 bases). The CDR3 covers 13 residues. Trimming removed 6 bases at V and 8 bases at J, with 11 bases between. CDR1 and CDR2 (germline): MNHEY, SMNVEV (reference sequence). This CDR3 reads CASRGDGHSPLHF. The CDR3 DNA is TGTGCCAGCAGGGGGGATGGGCATTCACCCCTCCACTTT.

The rearrangement joins TRBV14 to TRBJ1-2, with no clear D. The V and J ends lost 3 bases and 1 base respectively, with 6 bases between them. Germline CDR1 reads SGHDN; CDR2 reads FVKESK. The CDR3 runs 13 residues. The CDR3 region is CASSHTSNYGYTF. As DNA, the CDR3 is TGTGCCAGCAGCCATACAAGTAACTATGGCTACACCTTC. The whole variable domain, filled in from reference TRBV14 and TRBJ1-2, reads EAGVTQFPSHSVIEKGQTVTLRCDPISGHDNLYWYRRVMGKEIKFLLHFVKESKQDESGMPNNRFLAERTGGTYSTLKVQPAELEDSGVYFCASSHTSNYGYTFGSGTRLTVV.

This clonotype was detected only a few times. V gene TRBV20-1 combines with J gene TRBJ1-2; D gene unclear. The CDR3 sequence is 14 residues long. Trimming cost V 2 bases and J 4 bases, with 14 bases left between them. Germline V gene data show CDR1 as DFQATT and CDR2 as SNEGSKA (reference sequence). CDR3 amino acids: CSARPPGRSYGYTF. Here the CDR3 DNA reads TGCAGTGCTAGACCACCGGGGAGGAGCTATGGCTACACCTTC.

The chain recombines TRBV30 with TRBJ2-3; 7 nucleotides line up with TRBD2. The CDR3 has 13 amino acids. Germline V CDR1 and CDR2: GTSNPN, SVGIG (reference sequence). The trim removed 4 bases at V and 3 bases at J, leaving 4 bases unmatched. The CDR3 sequence: CAWTEAGTDTQYF. CDR3 DNA sequence: TGTGCCTGGACAGAAGCGGGGACAGATACGCAGTATTTT.

Notes on this clonotype: Since a much larger clone is just one base distant, this may be a read error. The chain joins TRBV28 to TRBJ2-3, with 7 bases fitting TRBD2. The trim removed 4 bases at V and 8 bases at J, leaving 12 bases unmatched. This CDR3 is built from 15 residues. Germline V gene sequence: CDR1 MDHEN, CDR2 SYDVKM. The CDR3 sequence: CASSSPSGPGGTQYF. DNA for the CDR3: TGTGCCAGCAGTTCCCCCTCGGGTCCGGGGGGTACGCAGTATTTT.

Many counts were recorded for this clonotype. The rearrangement joins TRBV7-2 to TRBJ1-6, with D hard to call. The V end lost 5 bases, the J end lost 9 bases, and 11 bases lay between the germline ends. Germline V gives CDR1 SGHTA, CDR2 FQGNSA. The CDR3 sequence is 13 residues long. The CDR3 bases are TGTGCCAGCAGCCCCTACATCGCTTCACCCCTCCACTTT. Translating gives CASSPYIASPLHF.

The chain's CDR3 is CAWRAPGLDGYTF. CDR3 DNA: TGTGCCTGGAGAGCGCCGGGGCTGGACGGCTACACCTTC. The chain is built from TRBV30 and TRBJ1-2; tentative D call: TRBD1 (5 bases). The V gene's germline CDR1 is GTSNPN and CDR2 SVGIG (reference sequence). This CDR3 spans 13 amino acids. Trimming removed 3 bases at V and 8 bases at J, with 16 bases between.

In its sample, this clonotype was seen a few times. This may arise from a read error, as a much more abundant clone is one base away. V usage is TRBV10-3 and J usage is TRBJ1-2; D uncertain. Per the germline V gene, CDR1 is ENHRY and CDR2 is SYGVKD. The CDR3 runs to 15 residues. The V gene lost 6 bases and the J gene lost 8 bases, with 22 bases spanning the gap. CDR3 DNA sequence: TGTGCCATCAGGGAGGCCGGAACGGGGAGCTACGGCTACACCTTC. Encoded protein: CAIREAGTGSYGYTF.

This clonotype was seen at least ten times. The genes are TRBV12-3 or TRBV12-4 and TRBJ1-2; the D gene is possibly TRBD1 (6 bases). Trimming cost V 3 bases and J 8 bases, with 10 bases left between them. The CDR3 runs 12 residues. The CDR3 DNA is TGTGCCAGCAGTTTCCGGGACATCGGCTACACCTTC. Translated, it gives CASSFRDIGYTF.

In DNA, the CDR3 is TGCAGTGCAAGGGGTGGGGAGTTGGACACTGAAGCTTTCTTT. Its protein is CSARGGELDTEAFF. The V and J genes are TRBV20-1 and TRBJ1-1; D may be TRBD1 (5 bases). CDR3 size: 14 residues. Per the germline V gene, CDR1 is DFQATT and CDR2 is SNEGSKA (reference sequence). V lost 6 bases and J 3 bases, leaving 17 bases between the germline ends.

Comments on this clonotype: A much larger clonotype is one base distant, so this may be a read error. CDR3 protein: CASSFPGLEIYGYTF. The CDR3 bases are TGTGCCAGCAGCTTTCCGGGACTGGAAATCTATGGCTACACCTTC. The rearrangement uses TRBV5-5 and TRBJ1-2; D might be TRBD1 (5 bases). V was shortened by 2 bases and J by 4 bases, with 15 bases between the two germline ends. Germline V lookup: CDR1 SGHKS, CDR2 YYEKEE (reference sequence). CDR3 length equals 15 residues.